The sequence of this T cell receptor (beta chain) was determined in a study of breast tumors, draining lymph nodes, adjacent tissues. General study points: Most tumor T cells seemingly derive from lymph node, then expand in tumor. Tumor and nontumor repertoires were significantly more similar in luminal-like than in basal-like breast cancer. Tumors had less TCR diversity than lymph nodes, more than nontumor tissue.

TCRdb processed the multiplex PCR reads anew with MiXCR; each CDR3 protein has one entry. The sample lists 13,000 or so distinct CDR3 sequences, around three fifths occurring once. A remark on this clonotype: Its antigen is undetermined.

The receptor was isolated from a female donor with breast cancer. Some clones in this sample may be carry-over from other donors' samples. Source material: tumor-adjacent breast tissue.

The CDR3 is CASGWTDTQYF. For the CDR3, the DNA is TGTGCCAGCGGTTGGACAGATACGCAGTATTTT. The gene calls are TRBV2 and TRBJ2-3; D is unresolved. The CDR3 consists of 11 residues. Germline-derived CDR1 and CDR2 are SNHLY and FYNNEI. V lost 8 bases, J lost 3 bases, and 6 bases lay in between.